These 21 T cell receptor beta chains share one sample of origin, sequenced in a study of CD8+ T cells in alopecia areata. Extraction and reverse transcription of RNA yielded cDNA as the sequencing template. Clones were read by immunoSEQ multiplex PCR, and TCRdb kept only the in-frame ones, dropping some. The sample records 87,000 or so clones, about 70% being singletons. This sample's treatment: oral pan-JAK inhibitor, 5-10 mg twice daily. The sequenced sample was CD8+ T cells sorted from blood, obtained around week 42, from a patient treated with tofacitinib. The receptors originated from a human donor with alopecia areata.

The CDR3 sequence: CASSQDKGSKNIQYF. CDR3 coding DNA: TGCGCCAGCAGCCAAGATAAGGGGTCCAAAAACATTCAGTACTTC. The rearrangement links TRBV4-3 to TRBJ2-4, with D possibly TRBD1 on 5 matching bases. This CDR3 has 15 amino acids. Trimming cost V 0 bases and J 2 bases, with 8 bases left between them. Germline CDR1 reads LGHNA; CDR2 reads YSLEER.

The chain is built from TRBV6-4 and TRBJ2-3, with D possibly matching TRBD2 (5 bases). Trimming removed 2 bases at V and 1 base at J, with 7 bases between. Germline assignment: CDR1 MRHNA and CDR2 SNTAGT. CDR3 length: 14 amino acids. This chain's CDR3 is CASSDGRGTDTQYF. CDR3 DNA sequence: TGTGCCAGCAGTGACGGGCGGGGCACAGATACGCAGTATTTT.

This rearrangement joins TRBV7-7 to TRBJ2-3, with D perhaps matching TRBD2 (6 bases). The CDR3 consists of 13 residues. V lost 2 bases, J lost 5 bases, and 8 bases lay in between. Germline V gene data show CDR1 as SSHAT and CDR2 as FNYEAQ (reference sequence). The CDR3 reads CASSLWGEDTQYF. The DNA for the CDR3 is TGTGCCAGCAGCTTATGGGGGGAAGATACGCAGTATTTT.

The chain has TRBV7-3 and TRBJ1-1; no clear D gene. The V gene lost 2 bases and the J gene lost 4 bases, with 8 bases spanning the gap. Germline CDR1 is SGHTA and CDR2 is FQGTGA. CDR3 length: 13 amino acids. This CDR3 reads CASSLDGGTEAFF. The CDR3 bases are TGTGCCAGCAGCTTAGATGGTGGCACTGAAGCTTTCTTT.

This clone is classed as large (0.1 to 1%). The chain is built from TRBV10-1 and TRBJ2-1; 13 bases line up with TRBD2. V trimming: 0 bases; J trimming: 7 bases; junction bases outside the gene matches: 0. CDR3 length: 15 residues. Germline CDR1 reads WNHNN; CDR2 reads SYGVQD (reference sequence). This chain's CDR3 is CASSESTSGGNEQFF. The CDR3 DNA sequence: TGCGCCAGCAGTGAGTCGACTAGCGGGGGGAATGAGCAGTTCTTC.

The CDR3 DNA is TGCAGCGTTACCCAGGGGTACGATCAGCCCCAGCATTTT. Translation gives CSVTQGYDQPQHF. J is TRBJ1-5 and V is TRBV29-1, with a possible D match to TRBD1 (6 bases). V was pared by 5 bases and J by 5 bases, with 13 bases between. The germline CDR1 and CDR2 sequences are SQVTM and ANQGSEA. This CDR3 is built from 13 residues.

The V and J genes are TRBV7-2 and TRBJ2-3, with D unclear. The CDR3 extends over 13 amino acids. V was trimmed by 5 bases and J by 5 bases, leaving 11 bases between them. Germline V CDR1 and CDR2: SGHTA, FQGNSA. The CDR3 spells CASSPPGKDTQYF. The CDR3 DNA sequence: TGTGCCAGCAGCCCACCAGGAAAAGATACGCAGTATTTT.

The chain couples TRBV6-1 to TRBJ1-5, with D possibly TRBD1 on 5 matching bases. Germline CDR1 reads MNHNS; CDR2 reads SASEGT. Trimming removed 9 bases from V and 1 base from J, with 7 bases in between. The CDR3 length is 12 residues. The CDR3 spells CASQGSNQPQHF. The DNA for the CDR3 is TGTGCCAGTCAGGGAAGCAATCAGCCCCAGCATTTT.

The chain recombines TRBV29-1 with TRBJ2-2, with TRBD2 as a possible D gene (6 bases). CDR3 length: 14 amino acids. Germline assignment: CDR1 SQVTM and CDR2 ANQGSEA. Trimming stripped 5 bases from V and 6 bases from J, with 16 bases between. The CDR3 loop reads CSVNLGGEAGELFF. The CDR3 bases are TGCAGCGTTAATTTGGGTGGGGAGGCCGGGGAGCTGTTTTTT.

The V gene is TRBV27, the J gene TRBJ2-3; D is tentatively TRBD1 or TRBD2 (5 bases each). V lost 6 bases and J lost 8, with 15 bases in between. Looked up from germline, CDR1 is MNHEY and CDR2 is SMNVEV (reference sequence). CDR3 length equals 13 residues. DNA for the CDR3: TGTGCCAGCAGGTGGGCGGGCCAGGGTACGCAGTATTTT. Its translation is CASRWAGQGTQYF.

The chain links TRBV7-6 to TRBJ2-1, with a tentative D call TRBD2 (5 bases). The ends were cut back, 6 bases at V and 6 bases at J, with 12 bases in the middle. Germline CDR1 and CDR2: SGHVS and FNYEAQ. CDR3 length: 13 amino acids. CDR3 coding DNA: TGTGCCAGCAGACTCGAGGGCAGCAATGAGCAGTTCTTC. Translated: CASRLEGSNEQFF.

This chain uses TRBV5-1 with TRBJ1-1; maybe TRBD1 (5 bases). With 2 bases removed from V and 4 bases from J, the gap between germline ends came to 12 bases. The CDR3 is 14 amino acids. CDR1 and CDR2 (germline): SGHRS, YFSETQ. The CDR3 bases are TGCGCCAGCAGCTTAAAAATCGGGGGCACTGAAGCTTTCTTT. This encodes CASSLKIGGTEAFF.

This clone was detected a few times. The V and J genes are TRBV2 and TRBJ2-7, with D possibly being TRBD2 (6 bases). CDR3 length: 14 amino acids. V was trimmed by 4 bases and J by 4 bases, leaving 14 bases between them. From germline, CDR1 is SNHLY and CDR2 FYNNEI. The CDR3 DNA reads TGTGCCAGCAGTGGGGAGGACACCCTTTACGAGCAGTACTTC. Its protein is CASSGEDTLYEQYF.

This chain connects TRBV29-1 to TRBJ2-1; 9 bases are shared with TRBD2. The junction had 7 bases not matched to a gene; V was cut back by 2 bases and J by 5 bases. CDR1 and CDR2 from the germline V gene are SQVTM and ANQGSEA. The CDR3 has 15 amino acids. CDR3 sequence (DNA): TGCAGCGTTGAATCTAGGGCGGGGGGGGACAATGAGCAGTTCTTC. Amino acids: CSVESRAGGDNEQFF.

There are a few counts of this clone. J is TRBJ1-1 and V is TRBV12-5; D remains unclear. This CDR3 has 16 amino acids. Trimming took 1 base from V and 0 from J, leaving 12 bases between them. CDR1 and CDR2 (germline): LGHNT, FRNRAP. The chain's CDR3 is CASGLGFSQLNTEAFF. The CDR3 DNA reads as TGTGCTAGTGGTTTGGGATTCTCCCAGCTGAACACTGAAGCTTTCTTT. The whole variable domain, remainder taken from reference TRBV12-5 and TRBJ1-1, is DARVTQTPRHKVTEMGQEVTMRCQPILGHNTVFWYRQTMMQGLELLAYFRNRAPLDDSGMPKDRFSAEMPDATLATLKIQPSEPRDSAVYFCASGLGFSQLNTEAFFGQGTRLTVV.

This clone was found once. The chain's CDR3 is CASSLAGGGTGYEQYF. Written as DNA, the CDR3 is TGTGCCAGCAGCTTAGCGGGAGGCGGGACAGGCTACGAGCAGTACTTC. V and J are TRBV7-9 and TRBJ2-7; the match to TRBD1 covers 8 bases. Trimming removed 0 bases from V and 3 bases from J; junction bases left unmatched: 7. The length of the CDR3 is 16 residues. Germline CDR1 reads SEHNR; CDR2 reads FQNEAQ (reference sequence).

A single count supports this clone. V and J are TRBV19 and TRBJ1-1; D gene unclear. This CDR3 region has 12 residues. Trimming took off 4 bases at V and 1 base at J, with 4 bases between the two ends. Germline V CDR1 and CDR2: LNHDA, SQIVND (reference sequence). The CDR3 is CASSTENTEAFF. The CDR3 nucleotides read TGTGCCAGTAGTACAGAGAACACTGAAGCTTTCTTT.

V is TRBV11-2 and J is TRBJ2-3; D may be TRBD2 (5 bases). The CDR3 length is 14 residues. V lost 5 bases to trimming and J lost 3 bases, with 12 bases between them. Germline loops: CDR1 SGHAT, CDR2 FQNNGV. CDR3 loop: CASSEDLGTDTQYF. The DNA of the CDR3 is TGTGCCAGCAGCGAGGACTTAGGAACAGATACGCAGTATTTT.

This clone was found a few times. The same CDR3 is also encoded by other DNA sequences in this sample. The CDR3 bases are TGCGCCAGCAGCTACGGGGGCTCCGAGCAGTACTTC. Amino acid sequence: CASSYGGSEQYF. The chain recombines TRBV5-1 with TRBJ2-7; D possibly uses TRBD1 or TRBD2 (6 bases each). Germline values: CDR1 SGHRS, CDR2 YFSETQ. This CDR3 is built from 12 residues. The V end lost 3 bases, the J end lost 6 bases, and 10 bases lay between the germline ends.

The CDR3 region is CASSTQTGPGELFF. CDR3 coding DNA: TGTGCCAGCAGCACGCAGACAGGGCCCGGGGAGCTGTTTTTT. The chain carries TRBV7-9 and TRBJ2-2, with TRBD1 matching 7 bases. This CDR3 is built from 14 residues. Germline V gene lookup returns CDR1 SEHNR and CDR2 FQNEAQ (reference sequence). With 5 bases clipped from V and 6 bases from J, the junction kept 6 bases outside the gene matches.

This clone has just a few counts. The chain employs TRBV7-6 and TRBJ1-1; no firm D call. V gave up 1 base and J gave up 6 bases, with 15 bases separating them. Germline CDR1 is SGHVS and CDR2 is FNYEAQ. The CDR3 runs 15 residues. The CDR3 nucleotides are TGTGCCAGCAGCTTAGTCCTGGACGCCCAACCTGAAGCTTTCTTT. It encodes CASSLVLDAQPEAFF. Full variable domain (remainder filled in from reference TRBV7-6 and TRBJ1-1): GAGVSQSPRYKVTKRGQDVALRCDPISGHVSLYWYRQALGQGPEFLTYFNYEAQQDKSGLPNDRFSAERPEGSISTLTIQRTEQRDSAMYRCASSLVLDAQPEAFFGQGTRLTVV.